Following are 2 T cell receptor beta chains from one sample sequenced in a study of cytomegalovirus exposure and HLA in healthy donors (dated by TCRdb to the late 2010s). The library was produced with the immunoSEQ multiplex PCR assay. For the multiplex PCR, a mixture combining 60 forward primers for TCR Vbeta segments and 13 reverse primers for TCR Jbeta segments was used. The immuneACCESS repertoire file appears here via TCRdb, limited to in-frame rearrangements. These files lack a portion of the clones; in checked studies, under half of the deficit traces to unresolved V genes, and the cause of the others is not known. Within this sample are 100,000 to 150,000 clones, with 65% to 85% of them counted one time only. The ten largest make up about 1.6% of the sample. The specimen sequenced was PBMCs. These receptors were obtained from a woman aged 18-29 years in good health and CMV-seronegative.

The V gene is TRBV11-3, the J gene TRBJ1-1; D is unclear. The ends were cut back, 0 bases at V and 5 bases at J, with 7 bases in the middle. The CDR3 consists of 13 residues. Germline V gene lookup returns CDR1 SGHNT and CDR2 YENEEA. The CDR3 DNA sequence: TGTGCCAGCAGCTTAGATCGAGGGACTGAAGCTTTCTTT. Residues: CASSLDRGTEAFF.

CDR3 nucleotide sequence: TGTGCCTGGAGTGTACAGCGGGAGTACGAGCAGTACTTC. It is translated as CAWSVQREYEQYF. The chain is built from TRBV30 and TRBJ2-7, with 8 positions matching TRBD2. The V segment lost 0 bases and the J segment 4 bases; nucleotides outside the gene matches: 2. Germline assignment: CDR1 GTSNPN and CDR2 SVGIG (reference sequence). This CDR3 has 13 residues.